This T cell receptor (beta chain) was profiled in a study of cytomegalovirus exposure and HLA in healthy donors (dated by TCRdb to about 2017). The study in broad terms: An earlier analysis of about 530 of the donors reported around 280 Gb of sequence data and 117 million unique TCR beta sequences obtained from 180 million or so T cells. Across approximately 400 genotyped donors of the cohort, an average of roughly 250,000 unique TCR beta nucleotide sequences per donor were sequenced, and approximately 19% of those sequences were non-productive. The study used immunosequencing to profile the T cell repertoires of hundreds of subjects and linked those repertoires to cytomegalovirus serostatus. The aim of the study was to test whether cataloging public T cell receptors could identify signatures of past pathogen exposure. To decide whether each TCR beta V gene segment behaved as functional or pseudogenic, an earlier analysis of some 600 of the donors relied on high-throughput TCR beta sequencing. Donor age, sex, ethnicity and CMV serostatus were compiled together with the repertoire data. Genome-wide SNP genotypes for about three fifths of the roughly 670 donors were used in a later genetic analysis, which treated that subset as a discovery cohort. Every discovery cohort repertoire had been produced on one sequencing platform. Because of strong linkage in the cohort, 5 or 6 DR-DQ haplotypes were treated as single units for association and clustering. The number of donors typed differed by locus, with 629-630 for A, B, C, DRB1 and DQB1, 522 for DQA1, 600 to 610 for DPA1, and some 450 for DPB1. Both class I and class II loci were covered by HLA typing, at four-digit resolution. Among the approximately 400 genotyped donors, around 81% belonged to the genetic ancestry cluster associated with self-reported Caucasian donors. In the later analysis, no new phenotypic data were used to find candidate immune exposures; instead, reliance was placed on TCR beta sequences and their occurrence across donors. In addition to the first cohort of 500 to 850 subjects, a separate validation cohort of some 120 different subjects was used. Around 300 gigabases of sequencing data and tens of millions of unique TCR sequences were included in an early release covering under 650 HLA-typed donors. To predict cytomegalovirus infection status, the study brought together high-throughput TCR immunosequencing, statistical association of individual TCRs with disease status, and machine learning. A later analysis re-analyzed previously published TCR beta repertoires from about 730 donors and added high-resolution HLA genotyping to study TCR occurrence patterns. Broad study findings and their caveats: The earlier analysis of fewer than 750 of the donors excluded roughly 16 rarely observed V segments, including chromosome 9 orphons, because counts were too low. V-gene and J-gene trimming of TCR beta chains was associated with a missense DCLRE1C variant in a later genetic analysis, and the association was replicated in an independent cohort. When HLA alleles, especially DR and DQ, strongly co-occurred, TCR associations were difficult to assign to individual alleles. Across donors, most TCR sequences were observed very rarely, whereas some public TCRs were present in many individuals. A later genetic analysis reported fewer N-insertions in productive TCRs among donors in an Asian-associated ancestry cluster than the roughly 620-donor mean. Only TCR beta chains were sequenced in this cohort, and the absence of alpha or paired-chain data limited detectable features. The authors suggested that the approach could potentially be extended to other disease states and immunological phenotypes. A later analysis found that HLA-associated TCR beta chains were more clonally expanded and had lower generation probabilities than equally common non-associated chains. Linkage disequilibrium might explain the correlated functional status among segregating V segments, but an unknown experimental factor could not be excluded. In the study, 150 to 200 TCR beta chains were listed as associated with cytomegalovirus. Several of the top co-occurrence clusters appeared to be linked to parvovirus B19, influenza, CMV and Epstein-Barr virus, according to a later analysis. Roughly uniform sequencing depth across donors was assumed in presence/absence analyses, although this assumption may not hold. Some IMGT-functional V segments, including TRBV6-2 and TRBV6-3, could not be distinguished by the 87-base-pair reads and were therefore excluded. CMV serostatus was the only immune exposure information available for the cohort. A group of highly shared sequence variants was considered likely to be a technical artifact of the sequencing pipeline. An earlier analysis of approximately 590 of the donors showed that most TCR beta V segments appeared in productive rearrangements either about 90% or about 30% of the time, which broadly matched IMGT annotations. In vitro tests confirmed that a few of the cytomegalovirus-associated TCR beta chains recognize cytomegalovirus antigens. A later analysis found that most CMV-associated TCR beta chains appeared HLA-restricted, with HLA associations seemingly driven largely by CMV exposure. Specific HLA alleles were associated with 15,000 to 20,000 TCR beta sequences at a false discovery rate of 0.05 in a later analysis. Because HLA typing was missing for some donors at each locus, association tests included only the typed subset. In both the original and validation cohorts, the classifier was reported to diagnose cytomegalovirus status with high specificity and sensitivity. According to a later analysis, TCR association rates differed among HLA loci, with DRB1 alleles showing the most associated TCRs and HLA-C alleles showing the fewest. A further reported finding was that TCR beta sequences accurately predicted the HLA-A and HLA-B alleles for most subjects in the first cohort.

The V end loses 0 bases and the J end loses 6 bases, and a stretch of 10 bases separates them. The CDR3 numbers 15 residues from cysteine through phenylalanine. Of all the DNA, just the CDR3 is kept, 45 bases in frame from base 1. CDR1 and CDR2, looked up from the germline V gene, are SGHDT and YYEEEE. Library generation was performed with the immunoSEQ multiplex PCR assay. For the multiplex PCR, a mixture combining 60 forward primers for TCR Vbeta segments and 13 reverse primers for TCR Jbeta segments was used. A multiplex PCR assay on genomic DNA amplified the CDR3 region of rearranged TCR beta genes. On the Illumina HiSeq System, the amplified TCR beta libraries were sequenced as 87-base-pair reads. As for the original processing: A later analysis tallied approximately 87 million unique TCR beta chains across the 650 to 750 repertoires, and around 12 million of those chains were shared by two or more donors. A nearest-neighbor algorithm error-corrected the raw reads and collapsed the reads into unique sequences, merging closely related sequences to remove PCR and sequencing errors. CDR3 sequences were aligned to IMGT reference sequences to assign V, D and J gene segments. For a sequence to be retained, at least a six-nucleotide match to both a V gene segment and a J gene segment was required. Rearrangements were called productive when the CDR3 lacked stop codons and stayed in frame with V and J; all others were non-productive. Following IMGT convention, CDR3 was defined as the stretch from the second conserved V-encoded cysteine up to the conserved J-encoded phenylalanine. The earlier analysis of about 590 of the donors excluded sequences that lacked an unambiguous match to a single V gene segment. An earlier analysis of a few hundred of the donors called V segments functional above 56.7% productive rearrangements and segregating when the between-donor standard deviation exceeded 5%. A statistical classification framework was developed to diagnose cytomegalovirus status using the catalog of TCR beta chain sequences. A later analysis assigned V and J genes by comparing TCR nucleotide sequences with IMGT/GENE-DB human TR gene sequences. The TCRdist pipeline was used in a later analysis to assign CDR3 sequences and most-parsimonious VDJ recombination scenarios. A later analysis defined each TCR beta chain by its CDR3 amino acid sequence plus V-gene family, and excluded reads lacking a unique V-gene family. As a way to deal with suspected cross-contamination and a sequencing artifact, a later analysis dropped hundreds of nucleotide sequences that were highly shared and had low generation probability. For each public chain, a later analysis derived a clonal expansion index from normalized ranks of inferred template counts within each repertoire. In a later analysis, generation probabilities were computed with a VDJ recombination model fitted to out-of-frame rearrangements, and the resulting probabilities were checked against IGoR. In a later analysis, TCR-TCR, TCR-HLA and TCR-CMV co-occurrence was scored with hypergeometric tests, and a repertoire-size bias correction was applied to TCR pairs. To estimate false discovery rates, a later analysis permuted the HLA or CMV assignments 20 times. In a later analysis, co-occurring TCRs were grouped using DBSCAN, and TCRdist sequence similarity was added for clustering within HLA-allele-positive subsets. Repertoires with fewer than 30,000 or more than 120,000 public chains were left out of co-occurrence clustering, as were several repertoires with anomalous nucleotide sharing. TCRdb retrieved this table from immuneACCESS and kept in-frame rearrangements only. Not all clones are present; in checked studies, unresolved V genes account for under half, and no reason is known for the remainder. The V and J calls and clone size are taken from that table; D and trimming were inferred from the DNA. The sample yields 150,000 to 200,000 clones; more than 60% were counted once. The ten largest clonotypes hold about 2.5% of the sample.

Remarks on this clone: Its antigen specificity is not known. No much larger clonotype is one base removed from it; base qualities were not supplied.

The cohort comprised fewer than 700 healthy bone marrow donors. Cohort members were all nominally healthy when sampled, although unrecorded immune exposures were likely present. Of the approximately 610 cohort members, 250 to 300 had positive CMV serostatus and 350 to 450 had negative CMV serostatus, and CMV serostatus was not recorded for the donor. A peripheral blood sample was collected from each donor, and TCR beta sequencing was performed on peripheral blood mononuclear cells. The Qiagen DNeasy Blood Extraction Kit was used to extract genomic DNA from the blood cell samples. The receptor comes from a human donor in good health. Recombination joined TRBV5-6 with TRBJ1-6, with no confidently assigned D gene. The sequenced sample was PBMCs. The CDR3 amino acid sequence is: CASSLVQQINSPLHF. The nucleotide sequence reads TGTGCCAGCAGCTTGGTGCAACAGATTAATTCACCCCTCCACTTT.